The 6 T cell receptor beta chains given below trace back to one sample, sequenced in a study of T cell responses to AZD1222 COVID-19 vaccine. Profiled with immunoSEQ multiplex PCR; TCRdb holds only in-frame clones, not every one. The table records 90,000 to 110,000 clones, 88% of them present only once. Material: peripheral blood, obtained on day 0 of MenACWY control vaccination. The receptors come from an adult in good health.

The chain joins TRBV7-8 to TRBJ2-5; D call uncertain. Germline lookup yields CDR1 SGHVS and CDR2 FQNEAQ. This CDR3 contains 10 residues. V dropped 7 bases and J dropped 2 bases, with 2 bases sitting between them. CDR3 amino acids: CASTQETQYF. The CDR3 nucleotides are TGTGCCAGCACTCAAGAGACCCAGTACTTC.

V and J are TRBV15 and TRBJ2-2; D not certain. Germline V lookup: CDR1 LNHNV, CDR2 YYDKDF (reference sequence). The CDR3 sequence is 12 residues long. V was clipped by 5 bases and J by 0 bases, with 1 base between them. In DNA form, the CDR3 reads TGTGCCACCAGCCCGAACACCGGGGAGCTGTTTTTT. This translates into CATSPNTGELFF.

This chain connects TRBV11-3 to TRBJ2-1; TRBD2 aligns across 9 bases. This CDR3 is 15 amino acids long. With 2 bases clipped from V and 8 bases from J, the junction kept 7 bases outside the gene matches. Per germline, CDR1 SGHNT and CDR2 YENEEA. CDR3 DNA: TGTGCCAGCAGCTTATTACCTAGCGGGATCGATGAGCAGTTCTTC. This sequence encodes CASSLLPSGIDEQFF.

The chain employs TRBV7-2 and TRBJ1-2; 7 bases agree with TRBD1. Germline assignment: CDR1 SGHTA and CDR2 FQGNSA. V lost 5 bases to trimming and J lost 6 bases; unmatched junction nucleotides: 6. CDR3 length equals 13 residues. The CDR3 region has the DNA TGTGCCAGCAGCCTATCGACAGGGAATGGCTACACCTTC. Its translation is CASSLSTGNGYTF.

V gene TRBV7-2 combines with J gene TRBJ1-2; no firm D call. CDR3 length: 12 residues. Trimming cost V 2 bases and J 5 bases, with 6 bases left between them. Germline V gene data show CDR1 as SGHTA and CDR2 as FQGNSA. This CDR3 is CASSLSGYGYTF. The CDR3 DNA sequence: TGTGCCAGCAGCTTATCGGGTTATGGCTACACCTTC.

J is TRBJ1-2 and V is TRBV6-5; no definite D call. From germline, CDR1 is MNHEY and CDR2 SVGAGI. The CDR3 consists of 13 residues. Trimming cost V 5 bases and J 1 base, with 8 bases left between them. DNA for the CDR3: TGTGCCAGCAGTCCAACGATTAACTATGGCTACACCTTC. It is translated as CASSPTINYGYTF.